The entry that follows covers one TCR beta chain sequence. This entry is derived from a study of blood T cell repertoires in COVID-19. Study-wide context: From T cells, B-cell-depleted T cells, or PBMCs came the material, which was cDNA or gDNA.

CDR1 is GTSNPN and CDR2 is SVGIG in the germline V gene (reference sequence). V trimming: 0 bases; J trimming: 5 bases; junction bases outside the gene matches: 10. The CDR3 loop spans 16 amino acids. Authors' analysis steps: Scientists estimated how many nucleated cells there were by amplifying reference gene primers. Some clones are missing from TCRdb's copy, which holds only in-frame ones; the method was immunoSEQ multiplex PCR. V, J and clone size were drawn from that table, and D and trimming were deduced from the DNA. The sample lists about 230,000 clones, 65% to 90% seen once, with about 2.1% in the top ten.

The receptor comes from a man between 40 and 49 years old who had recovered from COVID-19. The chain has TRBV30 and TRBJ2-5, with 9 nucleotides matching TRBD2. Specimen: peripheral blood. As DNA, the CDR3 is TGTGCCTGGAGTGTACTTCCTAGCGGGATTGGGGAGACCCAGTACTTC. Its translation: CAWSVLPSGIGETQYF. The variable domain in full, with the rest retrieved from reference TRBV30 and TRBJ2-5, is SQTIHQWPATLVQPVGSPLSLECTVEGTSNPNLYWYRQAAGRGLQLLFYSVGIGQISSEVPQNLSASRPQDRQFILSSKKLLLSDSGFYLCAWSVLPSGIGETQYFGPGTRLLVL.